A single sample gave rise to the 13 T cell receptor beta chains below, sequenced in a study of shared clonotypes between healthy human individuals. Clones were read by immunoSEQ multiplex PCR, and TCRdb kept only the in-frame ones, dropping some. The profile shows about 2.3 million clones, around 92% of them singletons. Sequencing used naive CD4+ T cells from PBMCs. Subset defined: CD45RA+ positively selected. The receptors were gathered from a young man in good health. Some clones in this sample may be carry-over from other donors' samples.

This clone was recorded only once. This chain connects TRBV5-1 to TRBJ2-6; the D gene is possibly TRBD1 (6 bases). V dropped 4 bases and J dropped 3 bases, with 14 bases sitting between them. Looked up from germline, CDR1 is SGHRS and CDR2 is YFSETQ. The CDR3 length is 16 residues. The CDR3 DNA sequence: TGCGCCAGCAGCCGCGGGCAGGGGCTTGGGGCCAACGTCCTGACTTTC. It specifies CASSRGQGLGANVLTF.

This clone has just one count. This CDR3 is CASSQPTSGSKREQFF. CDR3 DNA sequence: TGCGCCAGCAGCCAACCAACTAGCGGGTCCAAACGGGAGCAGTTCTTC. The gene calls are TRBV4-1 and TRBJ2-1, with 9 bases fitting TRBD2. CDR1 and CDR2 from the germline V gene are MGHRA and YSYEKL. The J segment lost 10 bases and the V segment lost 2 bases, leaving 12 bases of the junction unmatched. This CDR3 region has 16 residues.

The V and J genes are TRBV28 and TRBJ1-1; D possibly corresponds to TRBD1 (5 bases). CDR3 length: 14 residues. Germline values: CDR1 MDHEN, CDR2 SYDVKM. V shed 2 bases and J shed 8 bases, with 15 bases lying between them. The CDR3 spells CASSLGAWRPEAFF. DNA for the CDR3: TGTGCCAGCAGTTTAGGGGCCTGGAGGCCCGAAGCTTTCTTT.

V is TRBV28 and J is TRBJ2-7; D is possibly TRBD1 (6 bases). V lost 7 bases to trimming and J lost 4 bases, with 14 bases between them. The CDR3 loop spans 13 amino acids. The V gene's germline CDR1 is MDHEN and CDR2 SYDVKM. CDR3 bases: TGTGCCAGCAACCCCGCCAGGGGTTACGAGCAGTACTTC. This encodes CASNPARGYEQYF.

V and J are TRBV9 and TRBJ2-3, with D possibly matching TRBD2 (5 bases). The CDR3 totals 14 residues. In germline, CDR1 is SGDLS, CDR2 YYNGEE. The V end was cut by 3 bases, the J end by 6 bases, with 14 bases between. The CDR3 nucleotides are TGTGCCAGCAGCGACACCGGGGTTAGCGATACGCAGTATTTT. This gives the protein CASSDTGVSDTQYF.

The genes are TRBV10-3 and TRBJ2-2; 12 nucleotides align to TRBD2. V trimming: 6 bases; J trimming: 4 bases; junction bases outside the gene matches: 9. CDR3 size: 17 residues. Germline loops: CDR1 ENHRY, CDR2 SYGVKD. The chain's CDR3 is CAIRGLAGGPSTGELFF. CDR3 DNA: TGTGCCATCAGAGGGCTAGCGGGAGGGCCCTCCACCGGGGAGCTGTTTTTT.

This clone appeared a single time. Written as DNA, the CDR3 is TGTGCCAGCAGTTTCGACAGTCTGAACACTGAAGCTTTCTTT. Its protein is CASSFDSLNTEAFF. This chain joins TRBV28 and TRBJ1-1; weak D call: TRBD1 (5 bases). Germline V gene data show CDR1 as MDHEN and CDR2 as SYDVKM. The germline V and J ends were trimmed by 3 bases and 0 bases, with 8 bases remaining between them. The CDR3 has 14 amino acids.

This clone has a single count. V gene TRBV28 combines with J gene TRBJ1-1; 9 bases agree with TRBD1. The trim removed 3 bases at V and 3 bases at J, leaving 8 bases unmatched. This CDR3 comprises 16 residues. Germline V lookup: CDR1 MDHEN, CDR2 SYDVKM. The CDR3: CASSFWGTGLDTEAFF. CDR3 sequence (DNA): TGTGCCAGCAGTTTTTGGGGGACAGGGTTGGACACTGAAGCTTTCTTT.

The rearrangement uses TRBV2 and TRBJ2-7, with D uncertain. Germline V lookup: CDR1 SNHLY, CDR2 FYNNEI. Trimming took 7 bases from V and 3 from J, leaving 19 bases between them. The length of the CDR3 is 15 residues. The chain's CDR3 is CASTFESGKNYEQYF. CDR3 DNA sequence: TGTGCCAGCACCTTTGAATCCGGCAAAAACTACGAGCAGTACTTC. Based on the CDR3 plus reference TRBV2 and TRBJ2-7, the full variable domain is EPEVTQTPSHQVTQMGQEVILRCVPISNHLYFYWYRQILGQKVEFLVSFYNNEISEKSEIFDDQFSVERPDGSNFTLKIRSTKLEDSAMYFCASTFESGKNYEQYFGPGTRLTVT.

The CDR3 is CASSFLTSGRSTDTQYF. For the CDR3, the DNA is TGTGCCAGCAGCTTCTTGACTAGCGGGAGGTCCACAGATACGCAGTATTTT. V usage is TRBV5-4 and J usage is TRBJ2-3; 13 bases map to TRBD2. The CDR3 sequence is 17 residues long. J lost 2 bases, V lost 2 bases, and 5 bases had no gene match. In germline, CDR1 is SGHNT, CDR2 YYREEE (reference sequence).

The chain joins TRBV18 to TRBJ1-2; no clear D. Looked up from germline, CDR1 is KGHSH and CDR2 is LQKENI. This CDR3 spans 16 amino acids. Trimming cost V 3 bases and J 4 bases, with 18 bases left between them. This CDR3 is CASSPVAGSGIYGYTF. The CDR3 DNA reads TGTGCCAGCTCACCGGTCGCGGGGAGCGGTATCTATGGCTACACCTTC.

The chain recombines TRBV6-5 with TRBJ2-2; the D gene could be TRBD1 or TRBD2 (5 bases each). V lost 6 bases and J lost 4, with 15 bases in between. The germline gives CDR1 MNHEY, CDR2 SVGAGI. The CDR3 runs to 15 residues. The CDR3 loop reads CASSPRGARTGELFF. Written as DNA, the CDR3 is TGTGCCAGCAGCCCTAGAGGGGCACGCACCGGGGAGCTGTTTTTT.

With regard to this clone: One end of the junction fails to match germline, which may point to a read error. The CDR3 region has the DNA TGTGCCAGCAGCCGGGGGACTAGCAGAGATACGCAGTATTTT. Translated, it gives CASSRGTSRDTQYF. J is TRBJ2-3 and V is TRBV5-6, with TRBD2 matching 9 bases. Germline CDR1 and CDR2: SGHDT and YYEEEE. The CDR3 contains 14 residues.